What follows describes a single T cell receptor (beta chain). This entry comes from a study of blood T cell repertoires in COVID-19. CDR1 is KGHSH and CDR2 is LQKENI in the germline V gene. V was clipped by 6 bases and J by 3 bases; unmatched bases: 5. The CDR3 sequence is 15 residues long. Authors' processing steps: Reference gene primer amplification in the assay estimated nucleated cell counts. Some clones are missing from TCRdb's copy, which holds only in-frame ones; the method was immunoSEQ multiplex PCR. V and J calls and clone size follow that table, whereas D and trimming were derived from the DNA. The sample includes about 260,000 clones, about 87% of them seen just once.

Specimen: PBMCs or T cells enriched from blood (not recorded which). This sequence joins TRBV18 and TRBJ2-3; TRBD2 matches 11 bases. The receptor was derived from a man over 45 who had been exposed to COVID-19. CDR3 sequence (DNA): TGTGCCAGCTCTCTAGCGGGAGGAATAACAGATACGCAGTATTTT. It codes for CASSLAGGITDTQYF.